Reported below is one TCR beta chain. The source of the sample is a study of OX40 agonist ivuxolimab in advanced cancers. Unmatched junction bases numbered 17, after V lost 4 bases and J lost 6 bases. Germline lookup yields CDR1 SGHTA and CDR2 FQGNSA. CDR3 length equals 18 residues. The protocol was immunoSEQ multiplex PCR, while the TCRdb copy is restricted to in-frame clones and leaves out a portion. The sample comprises 50,000 to 75,000 clones, around four fifths of which are singletons, and around 3.3% rests with the top ten. V is TRBV7-2 and J is TRBJ2-4, with 8 nucleotides matching TRBD2. This receptor was identified in an adult with an advanced solid tumor such as melanoma, head and neck, liver or kidney cancer. Sequencing was performed on CD4+ or CD8+ T cells sorted from blood, taken in a trial of the OX40 agonist ivuxolimab. The CDR3 is CASSSVTGGPWVLNIQYF. In nucleotides, the CDR3 is TGTGCCAGCAGCTCCGTAACGGGGGGGCCTTGGGTGTTAAACATTCAGTACTTC.